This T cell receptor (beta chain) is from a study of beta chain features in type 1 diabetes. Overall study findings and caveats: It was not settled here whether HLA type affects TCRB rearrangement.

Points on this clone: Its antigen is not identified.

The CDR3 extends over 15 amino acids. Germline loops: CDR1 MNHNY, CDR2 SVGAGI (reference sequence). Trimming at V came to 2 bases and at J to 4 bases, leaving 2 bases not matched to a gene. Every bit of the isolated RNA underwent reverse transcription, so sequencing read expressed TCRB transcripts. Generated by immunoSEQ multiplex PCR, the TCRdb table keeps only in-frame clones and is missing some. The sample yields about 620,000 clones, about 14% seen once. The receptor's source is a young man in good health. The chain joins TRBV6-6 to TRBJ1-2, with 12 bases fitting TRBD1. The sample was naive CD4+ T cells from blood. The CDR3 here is CASSYPGQGAYGYTF. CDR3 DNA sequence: TGTGCCAGCAGTTACCCGGGACAGGGGGCCTATGGCTACACCTTC.